Listed below are T cell receptor beta chains from one sample, sequenced in a study of spatial heterogeneity in lung cancer. TCRdb redid the calling of the 5' RACE reads with MiXCR, one entry per CDR3 protein. The data hold about 85,000 distinct CDR3 sequences, with approximately 20% observed a single time. Sequencing was performed on PBMCs, taken at surgery. These receptors were collected from a male donor with early-stage non-small cell lung cancer. CDR3s include the opening cysteine and the closing phenylalanine or tryptophan. The order of the fields is V gene, D gene, J gene, clone size, CDR3 DNA, CDR3 protein. A D gene is named only where the DNA matches it firmly. A row's size may be missing; if present it is once, few, many or a size class.

TRBV7-9	TRBD2	TRBJ2-3	few	TGTGCCAGCAGCCAACAGGGGACTAGCGGGGACACGCAGTATTTT	CASSQQGTSGDTQYF
TRBV5-1	TRBD2	TRBJ2-3	many	TGCGCCAGCAGCTTGGCGGGGACTAGCGGCACAGATACGCAGTATTTT	CASSLAGTSGTDTQYF
TRBV5-1	-	TRBJ1-1	-	TGCGCCAGCAGCACCATGGGGGTAAGCGCTGAAGCTTTCTTT	CASSTMGVSAEAFF
TRBV19	-	TRBJ2-3	few	TGTGCCAGTAGTATAGTGGACAGCACAGATACGCAGTATTTT	CASSIVDSTDTQYF
TRBV29-1	-	TRBJ1-1	many	TGCAGCGTTGAGGTTGTGGGGAACACTGAAGCTTTCTTT	CSVEVVGNTEAFF
TRBV30	-	TRBJ2-5	few	TGTGCCTGGAGCTTGGGGGTTATGGCCCAGTACTTC	CAWSLGVMAQYF
TRBV20-1	TRBD2	TRBJ2-7	few	TGCAGTGCTAGATCGGGACTAGGGGGTCTCTACGAGCAGTACTTC	CSARSGLGGLYEQYF
TRBV29-1	-	TRBJ2-3	-	TGCAGCGTTGAAGAAAAGGTATACACAGATACGCAGTATTTT	CSVEEKVYTDTQYF
TRBV12-3/TRBV12-4	-	TRBJ2-7	-	TGTGCCAGCAGTTTCGGGGGAGATAGGGAGCAGTACTTC	CASSFGGDREQYF
TRBV3-1	TRBD2	TRBJ2-1	few	TGTGCCAGCAGCCAAGGCAGCGGGGACAATGAGCAGTTCTTC	CASSQGSGDNEQFF